A selection of T cell receptor beta chains follows, all from one sample in a study of cytomegalovirus exposure and HLA in healthy donors. The method was immunoSEQ multiplex PCR; TCRdb's version includes in-frame clones alone and lacks a portion of them. The repertoire has approximately 150,000 clones, 70% to 80% of them found once; the top ten carry approximately 4.5%. The material sequenced was PBMCs. The receptors were gathered from a man in his forties in good health and CMV-seronegative. The CDR3 runs from the conserved cysteine through the conserved F or W. Fields, in order: clone size, D gene, J gene, V gene, CDR3 protein, CDR3 DNA. D genes are given only for firm matches. Some rows have no size entry. The others give once, few or many, or a class for an expanded clone.

once	.	TRBJ2-7	TRBV6-5	CASSLGRPRGYEQYF	TGTGCCAGCAGTCTCGGACGTCCTAGGGGCTACGAGCAGTACTTC
.	TRBD1	TRBJ1-6	TRBV28	CASSLRDRVSPLHF	TGTGCCAGCAGTCTAAGGGACAGGGTTTCACCCCTCCACTTT
few	TRBD2	TRBJ2-5	TRBV6-5	CASSYGLAGGQETQYF	TGTGCCAGCAGTTACGGACTAGCGGGGGGGCAAGAGACCCAGTACTTC
.	.	TRBJ1-4	TRBV7-2	CASSLGVGRELFF	TGTGCCAGCAGCTTAGGGGTGGGGAGGGAACTGTTTTTT
.	.	TRBJ2-3	TRBV1	CTSSTGYTQYF	TGCACCAGCAGCACAGGGTATACGCAGTATTTT
.	.	TRBJ2-5	TRBV27	CASSPRVLGETQYF	TGTGCCAGCAGTCCCAGGGTCTTGGGGGAGACCCAGTACTTC
.	TRBD2	TRBJ2-3	TRBV7-9	CASSGGGSWAQYF	TGTGCCAGCAGCGGGGGGGGTAGCTGGGCGCAGTATTTT
.	.	TRBJ2-7	TRBV5-8	CASSLEWGPYEQYF	TGTGCCAGCAGCTTGGAGTGGGGGCCCTACGAGCAGTACTTC
.	.	TRBJ1-6	TRBV10-3	CAISEVAENSPLHF	TGTGCCATCAGTGAGGTGGCGGAGAATTCACCCCTCCACTTT
.	TRBD2	TRBJ2-3	TRBV11-1	CASSLAAQRGPSDTQYF	TGTGCCAGCAGCTTAGCGGCCCAGCGGGGGCCGTCTGATACGCAGTATTTT
.	.	TRBJ2-3	TRBV13	CASSPDSSSSYTDTQYF	TGTGCCAGCAGCCCCGACTCGTCATCCTCCTACACAGATACGCAGTATTTT
.	.	TRBJ2-3	TRBV5-6	CASSFADTQYF	TGTGCCAGCAGCTTTGCGGATACGCAGTATTTT
.	TRBD1	TRBJ1-4	TRBV30	CASTGGGFEKLFF	TGTGCCTCGACAGGGGGCGGGTTTGAAAAACTGTTTTTT
.	.	TRBJ1-2	TRBV12-5	CASGSKPGLFYGYTF	TGTGCTAGTGGCTCAAAACCGGGACTCTTCTATGGCTACACCTTC
few	TRBD2	TRBJ2-1	TRBV2	CASRARVSGGQQFF	TGTGCCAGCAGGGCCCGGGTCAGCGGGGGGCAGCAGTTCTTC
.	.	TRBJ2-1	TRBV6-8	CASRFSLSYNEQFF	TGTGCCAGCAGGTTTTCCCTCTCCTACAATGAGCAGTTCTTC
.	.	TRBJ1-2	TRBV28	CASLSSGTPFTGYTF	TGTGCCAGCCTATCCTCCGGGACACCCTTTACTGGCTACACCTTC
.	.	TRBJ2-1	TRBV20-1	CSASRGNEQFF	TGCAGTGCTAGTCGGGGGAATGAGCAGTTCTTC
.	TRBD1	TRBJ1-2	TRBV7-9	CASSLLYRGKSGYTF	TGTGCCAGCAGCTTGCTATACAGGGGGAAGAGCGGCTACACCTTC
.	TRBD1	TRBJ2-7	TRBV6-6	CASSEGQPHYEQYF	TGTGCCAGCAGTGAGGGACAGCCCCACTACGAGCAGTACTTC
few	TRBD2	TRBJ2-3	TRBV2	CASSDGTSFSGGGSNTQYF	TGTGCCAGCAGTGACGGGACTAGCTTTTCGGGTGGAGGCAGCAATACGCAGTATTTT
.	TRBD1	TRBJ2-7	TRBV29-1	CSVGDRTEQYF	TGCAGCGTCGGGGACAGGACAGAGCAGTACTTC
.	.	TRBJ1-6	TRBV30	CAWSVYRNNSPLHF	TGTGCCTGGAGTGTTTACAGGAATAATTCACCCCTCCACTTT
few	.	TRBJ2-1	TRBV20-1	CSATSFNEQFF	TGCAGTGCTACTTCTTTCAATGAGCAGTTCTTC
.	.	TRBJ2-1	TRBV19	CASSIRFADYNEQFF	TGTGCCAGTAGTATTCGCTTTGCGGATTACAATGAGCAGTTCTTC
few	.	TRBJ2-7	TRBV6-5	CASSPRGDEQYF	TGTGCCAGCAGCCCCAGGGGCGACGAGCAGTACTTC
.	.	TRBJ2-7	TRBV4-2	CASSPSLWGHDEQYF	TGTGCCAGCAGCCCAAGTTTATGGGGCCATGACGAGCAGTACTTC
.	TRBD1	TRBJ2-2	TRBV5-1	CASSPPDRAAGELFF	TGCGCCAGCAGCCCCCCGGACAGGGCGGCCGGGGAGCTGTTTTTT
.	TRBD1	TRBJ2-7	TRBV6-1	CASSEGQGRGEQYF	TGTGCCAGCAGTGAAGGACAGGGAAGAGGCGAGCAGTACTTC
.	TRBD1	TRBJ2-5	TRBV4-2	CASSQGDREETQYF	TGTGCCAGCAGCCAAGGTGACAGGGAAGAGACCCAGTACTTC
.	.	TRBJ1-2	TRBV6-5	CASSQGGIGGYTF	TGTGCCAGCTCCCAAGGAGGGATAGGAGGCTACACCTTC
.	.	TRBJ1-1	TRBV4-1	CASSQDHRSWNTEAFF	TGCGCCAGCAGCCAAGATCACAGGTCATGGAACACTGAAGCTTTCTTT
.	TRBD1	TRBJ1-2	TRBV4-3	CASSQGGGTGIYYGYTF	TGCGCCAGCAGCCAAGGAGGTGGGACAGGGATCTACTATGGCTACACCTTC
.	.	TRBJ1-4	TRBV9	CASSQQGANEKLFF	TGTGCCAGCAGCCAACAGGGTGCTAATGAAAAACTGTTTTTT
.	.	TRBJ2-7	TRBV10-1	CASSESMLSEQYF	TGCGCCAGCAGTGAGTCTATGTTATCCGAGCAGTACTTC
.	.	TRBJ1-6	TRBV27	CASRTSGGSGSPLHF	TGTGCCAGCAGAACATCGGGGGGTAGCGGGTCACCCCTCCACTTT
.	.	TRBJ1-3	TRBV5-6	CASSPRTAGNTIYF	TGTGCCAGCAGCCCCCGGACTGCCGGAAACACCATATATTTT
once	.	TRBJ2-1	TRBV9	CASSVGQVMYYNEQFF	TGTGCCAGCAGCGTAGGCCAGGTTATGTATTACAATGAGCAGTTCTTC
once	.	TRBJ2-7	TRBV4-3	CASSQETSTLYEQYF	TGCGCCAGCAGCCAAGAGACATCCACTCTCTACGAGCAGTACTTC
.	.	TRBJ2-5	TRBV7-8	CASSLLGESDQETQYF	TGTGCCAGCAGCTTGCTTGGTGAGAGTGACCAAGAGACCCAGTACTTC